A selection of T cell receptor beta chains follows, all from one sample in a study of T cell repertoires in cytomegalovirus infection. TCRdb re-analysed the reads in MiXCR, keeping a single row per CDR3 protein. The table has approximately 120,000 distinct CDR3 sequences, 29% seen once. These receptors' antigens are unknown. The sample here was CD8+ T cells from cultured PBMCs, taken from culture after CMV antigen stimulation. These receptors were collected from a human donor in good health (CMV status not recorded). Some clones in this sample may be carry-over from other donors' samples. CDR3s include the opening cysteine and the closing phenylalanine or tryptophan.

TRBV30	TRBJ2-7	CAWRRGQGPSYEQYF
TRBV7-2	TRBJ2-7	CASSYRGNTYEQYF
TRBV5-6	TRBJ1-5	CASSLRQGSWPQHF
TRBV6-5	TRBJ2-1	CASSYLWKKDNEQFF
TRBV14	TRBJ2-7	CASSHWQALYEQYF
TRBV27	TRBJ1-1	CASSHGNTEAFF
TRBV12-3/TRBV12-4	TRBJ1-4	CASRTRTNEKLFF
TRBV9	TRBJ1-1	CASSAGQNTEAFF
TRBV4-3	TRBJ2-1	CASRPDSYNEQFF
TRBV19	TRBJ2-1	CASSIGPVNSYNEQFF
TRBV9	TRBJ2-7	CASSASVSGGPGQYF
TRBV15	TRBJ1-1	CATSRGRASNTEAFF
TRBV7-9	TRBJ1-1	CASSSIQGMNTEAFF
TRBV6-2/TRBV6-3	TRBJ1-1	CASRYRGTYKAEAFF
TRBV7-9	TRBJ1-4	CASGGPDEKLFF
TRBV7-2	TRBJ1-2	CASSLAQGLYSGYTF
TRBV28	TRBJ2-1	CASSSRLLRNEQFF
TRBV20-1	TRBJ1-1	CSARTGENTEAFF
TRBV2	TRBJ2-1	CATLSGGSYNEQFF
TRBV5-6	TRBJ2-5	CASSLEWQLETQYF
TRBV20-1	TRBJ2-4	CSASALAKNIQYF
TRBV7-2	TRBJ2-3	CASSFLTPDTQYF
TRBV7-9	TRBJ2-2	CASEKGVNTGELFF
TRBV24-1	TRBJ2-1	CATRGTGLRGHNEQFF
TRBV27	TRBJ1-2	CASSLTAGYYGYTF
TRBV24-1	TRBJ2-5	CATATEGAEETQYF
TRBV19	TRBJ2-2	CASSIGTRSTGELFF
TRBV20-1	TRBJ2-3	CSGLGNAGGRPADTQYF
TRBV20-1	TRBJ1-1	CSAKKLGAQVLVNTEAFF
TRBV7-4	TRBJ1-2	CASSLDGQIYGYTF
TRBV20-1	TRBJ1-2	CSGQGTHGYTF
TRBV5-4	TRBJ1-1	CASSLPGVNTEAFF
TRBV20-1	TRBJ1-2	CSASDIGDYGYTF
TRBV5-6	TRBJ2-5	CASSSEPGQTEFWETQYF
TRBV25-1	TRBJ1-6	CASSESIRPYSPLHF
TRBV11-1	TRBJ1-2	CASRGQGNMGYTF
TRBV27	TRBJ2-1	CASSLLAGYNEQFF
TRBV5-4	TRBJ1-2	CASSSSGGVAYGYTF
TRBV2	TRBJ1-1	CASRGMNTEAFF
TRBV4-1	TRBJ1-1	CASSHALTGGREAFF
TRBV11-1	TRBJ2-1	CASSPTSLGPGTYNEQFF
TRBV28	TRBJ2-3	CASRWGGDSSADTQYF
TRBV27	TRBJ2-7	CASNARDRNYEQYF
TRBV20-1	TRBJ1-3	CSAEDWGNTIYF
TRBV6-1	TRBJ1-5	CASSEDPRRVNQPQHF
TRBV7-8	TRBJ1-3	CASSSRARSGNTIYF
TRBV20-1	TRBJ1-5	CSARDPGRFSNQPQHF
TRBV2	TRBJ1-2	CATLKGADGYTF
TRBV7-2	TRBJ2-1	CATPGEAGAYNEQFF
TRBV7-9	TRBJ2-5	CASSPGSALAGVEETQYF
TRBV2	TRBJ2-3	CASSLSGGPRDTQYF
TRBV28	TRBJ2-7	CASSLSDGQGEDF
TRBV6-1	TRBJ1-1	CASSEGLIMNTEAFF
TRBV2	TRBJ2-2	CASHGGGATNTGELFF